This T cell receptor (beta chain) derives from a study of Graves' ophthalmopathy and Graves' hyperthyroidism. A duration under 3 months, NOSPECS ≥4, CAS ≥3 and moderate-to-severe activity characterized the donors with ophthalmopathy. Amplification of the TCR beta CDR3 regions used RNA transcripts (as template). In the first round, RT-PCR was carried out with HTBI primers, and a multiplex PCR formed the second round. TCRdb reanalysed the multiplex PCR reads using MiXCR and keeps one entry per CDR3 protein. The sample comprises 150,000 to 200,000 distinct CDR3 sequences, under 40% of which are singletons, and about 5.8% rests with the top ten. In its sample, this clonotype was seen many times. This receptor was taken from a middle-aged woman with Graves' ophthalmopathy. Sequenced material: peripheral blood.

This CDR3 is CASSSDGETQYF. The CDR3 DNA sequence: TGTGCCAGCAGCTCGGACGGGGAGACCCAGTACTTC. V and J are TRBV13 and TRBJ2-5; no firm D call. V lost 4 bases and J lost 5, with 8 bases in between. Germline CDR1 and CDR2: PRHDT and FYEKMQ (reference sequence). This CDR3 contains 12 residues.